This entry lists 30 T cell receptor beta chains sequenced from one sample in a study of Ad26.COV2.S vaccination and SARS-CoV-2 variants. This sample's treatment: about 20 received Ad26.COV2.S at low or high dose, single or two shots; about 5 received placebo; per-sample allocation not given. Sampling took place 63 days after the first vaccine or placebo injection. This table comes from immunoSEQ multiplex PCR, and its TCRdb copy is limited to in-frame clones, with some not included. The sample gives fewer than 400,000 clones, 88% of which show up once; roughly 3% is in the top ten. Sequences were derived from peripheral blood, sampled in a trial of Ad26.COV2.S vaccine versus placebo. The receptors here all came from a person aged 18 to 65 who received the Ad26.COV2.S COVID-19 vaccine or a placebo.

The V and J genes are TRBV10-3 and TRBJ1-1, with D perhaps matching TRBD1 (6 bases). The CDR3 is made up of 13 amino acids. Germline V lookup: CDR1 ENHRY, CDR2 SYGVKD. Trimming took 6 bases from V and 3 from J, leaving 11 bases between them. The CDR3 spells CAIREGGDTEAFF. The CDR3, as DNA: TGTGCCATCAGGGAGGGGGGGGACACTGAAGCTTTCTTT.

This clone was detected only a few times. The sample holds other DNA sequences that translate to the same CDR3. The V call is TRBV12-3 or TRBV12-4, the J call TRBJ1-1; possibly TRBD1 for D (5 bases). This CDR3 has 13 amino acids. V was shortened by 6 bases and J by 2 bases, with 10 bases between the two germline ends. The CDR3 loop is CASSGGSNTEAFF. The CDR3, as DNA: TGTGCCAGCAGCGGGGGGAGCAACACTGAAGCTTTCTTT.

J is TRBJ2-6 and V is TRBV7-9, with a possible D match to TRBD2 (7 bases). V lost 1 base and J lost 10, with 20 bases in between. The CDR3 is 17 amino acids. CDR1 is SEHNR and CDR2 is FQNEAQ in the germline V gene (reference sequence). As DNA, the CDR3 is TGTGCCAGCAGCTTAGGGGGGGGCCAGGCCAAATTAAACGTCCTGACTTTC. Its translation: CASSLGGGQAKLNVLTF. Variable domain in full (rest from reference TRBV7-9 and TRBJ2-6): DTGVSQNPRHKITKRGQNVTFRCDPISEHNRLYWYRQTLGQGPEFLTYFQNEAQLEKSRLLSDRFSAERPKGSFSTLEIQRTEQGDSAMYLCASSLGGGQAKLNVLTFGAGSRLTVL.

The J gene is TRBJ1-6, the V gene TRBV5-1; the D is unclear. With 0 bases removed from V and 9 bases from J, the gap between germline ends came to 16 bases. This CDR3 contains 16 residues. The germline V gene encodes CDR1 SGHRS and CDR2 YFSETQ. CDR3 DNA sequence: TGCGCCAGCAGCTTGGGTGGAGCGGCCCGGGGTTCACCCCTCCACTTT. It codes for CASSLGGAARGSPLHF.

The gene calls are TRBV3-1 (or the pseudogene TRBV3-2) and TRBJ2-5, with TRBD2 matching over 9 bases. The germline V gene has CDR1 LGHDT and CDR2 YNNKEL (reference sequence). CDR3 size: 17 residues. V trimming: 5 bases; J trimming: 1 base; junction bases outside the gene matches: 11. The CDR3 DNA sequence: TGTGCCAGCAGCAAAACCTGGAATAGCGGGGGCCAAGAGACCCAGTACTTC. Its translation is CASSKTWNSGGQETQYF.

V and J are TRBV5-1 and TRBJ1-4; 7 bases line up with TRBD1. V lost 4 bases, J lost 7 bases, and 7 bases stayed unmatched. The CDR3 loop spans 14 amino acids. Germline V gene lookup returns CDR1 SGHRS and CDR2 YFSETQ. This chain's CDR3 is CASSREGAGEKLFF. CDR3 coding DNA: TGCGCCAGCAGCCGAGAGGGGGCAGGTGAAAAACTGTTTTTT.

The V call is TRBV4-2, the J call TRBJ2-3; 9 bases match TRBD2. This CDR3 spans 15 amino acids. J gave up 1 base and V 3 bases, and 2 bases lay outside the gene matches. Per the germline V gene, CDR1 is LGHNA and CDR2 is YNFKEQ. The CDR3 reads CASSQTSGGTDTQYF. CDR3 nucleotide sequence: TGTGCCAGCAGCCAGACTAGCGGAGGCACAGATACGCAGTATTTT.

The chain has TRBV19 and TRBJ1-4, with D hard to call. The V and J ends lost 5 bases and 0 bases respectively, with 7 bases between them. Germline assignment: CDR1 LNHDA and CDR2 SQIVND (reference sequence). This CDR3 spans 14 amino acids. Here the CDR3 reads CASSASATNEKLFF. DNA of the CDR3: TGTGCCAGTAGTGCGTCGGCAACTAATGAAAAACTGTTTTTT.

The V gene is TRBV6-2 or TRBV6-3, the J gene TRBJ1-1, with unresolved D. Per germline, CDR1 MNHEY and CDR2 SVGEGT. V was clipped by 4 bases and J by 4 bases, with 19 bases between them. This CDR3 is built from 16 residues. The CDR3 here is CASSWARAGLRTEAFF. CDR3 DNA sequence: TGTGCCAGCAGTTGGGCCCGGGCGGGGTTACGCACTGAAGCTTTCTTT.

The V gene is TRBV5-4, the J gene TRBJ2-7; 9 nucleotides match TRBD1. With V trimmed by 3 bases and J by 3 bases, 4 bases remained unmatched. CDR1 SGHNT and CDR2 YYREEE come from the germline V gene (reference sequence). This CDR3 spans 14 amino acids. The CDR3 nucleotides are TGTGCCAGCAGCTCGGAGGGACAGGGCTACGAGCAGTACTTC. Protein: CASSSEGQGYEQYF.

J is TRBJ1-5 and V is TRBV12-5; a weak D match, TRBD1 (5 bases). V was shortened by 1 base and J by 5 bases, with 27 bases between the two germline ends. This CDR3 region has 20 residues. Germline assignment: CDR1 LGHNT and CDR2 FRNRAP. DNA of the CDR3: TGTGCTAGTGGTTTGGGGGGGGGAATTAGCAGGACTAAAAGGTATCAGCCCCAGCATTTT. Translating gives CASGLGGGISRTKRYQPQHF.

The rearrangement joins TRBV6-5 to TRBJ1-3; 11 bases fit TRBD1. Germline values: CDR1 MNHEY, CDR2 SVGAGI. The CDR3 has 14 residues. Unmatched junction bases numbered 1, after V lost 5 bases and J lost 4 bases. The CDR3 reads CASSRTGGGNTIYF. The CDR3 DNA is TGTGCCAGCAGTCGGACAGGGGGCGGAAACACCATATATTTT.

This clone came up once. The V gene is TRBV29-1, the J gene TRBJ2-7; no clear D. Trimming stripped 4 bases from V and 2 bases from J, with 12 bases between. The length of the CDR3 is 13 residues. Germline values: CDR1 SQVTM, CDR2 ANQGSEA. The CDR3 loop reads CSVVIGGPYEQYF. The DNA for the CDR3 is TGCAGCGTTGTGATTGGTGGGCCCTACGAGCAGTACTTC.

The chain combines TRBV9 with TRBJ2-1; TRBD2 matches 7 bases. This CDR3 spans 19 amino acids. The germline V gene has CDR1 SGDLS and CDR2 YYNGEE. J lost 0 bases, V lost 0 bases, and 12 bases had no gene match. As DNA, the CDR3 is TGTGCCAGCAGCGTAGAAAGTGGGGGGGAATTGAGCTCCTACAATGAGCAGTTCTTC. The encoded protein is CASSVESGGELSSYNEQFF.

This chain links TRBV19 with TRBJ1-2, with 10 positions matching TRBD1. Germline V gene sequence: CDR1 LNHDA, CDR2 SQIVND (reference sequence). Trimming removed 5 bases from V and 3 bases from J; junction bases left unmatched: 6. The CDR3 sequence is 15 residues long. The CDR3: CASSPGTGDDYGYTF. The CDR3 DNA reads as TGTGCCAGTAGTCCCGGGACAGGGGATGACTATGGCTACACCTTC.

This clone was recorded once. The chain couples TRBV28 to TRBJ1-6; D gene uncertain. Between the trimmed V and J ends, which lost 4 bases and 7 bases, there was a span of 11 bases. The CDR3 contains 14 residues. Looked up from germline, CDR1 is MDHEN and CDR2 is SYDVKM. In DNA form, the CDR3 reads TGTGCCAGCAGTTGGGGTAGATGGAATTCACCCCTCCACTTT. This translates into CASSWGRWNSPLHF. The full variable domain, completed using reference TRBV28 and TRBJ1-6, is DVKVTQSSRYLVKRTGEKVFLECVQDMDHENMFWYRQDPGLGLRLIYFSYDVKMKEKGDIPEGYSVSREKKERFSLILESASTNQTSMYLCASSWGRWNSPLHFGNGTRLTVT.

The chain uses TRBV5-6 and TRBJ2-2; possibly TRBD1 or TRBD2 for D (5 bases each). Germline loops: CDR1 SGHDT, CDR2 YYEEEE. The CDR3 sequence is 17 residues long. V lost 7 bases to trimming and J lost 2 bases, with 21 bases between them. The DNA of the CDR3 is TGTGCCAGCGAACCATCCTGGGGGACCCCAAACACCGGGGAGCTGTTTTTT. Its translation is CASEPSWGTPNTGELFF.

The chain joins TRBV7-9 to TRBJ1-2; no clear D. CDR1 and CDR2 from the germline V gene are SEHNR and FQNEAQ (reference sequence). V was trimmed by 7 bases and J by 4 bases, leaving 16 bases between them. The CDR3 sequence is 14 residues long. In nucleotides, the CDR3 is TGTGCCAGCAACCCGGAGACGGCAATCTATGGCTACACCTTC. Amino acids: CASNPETAIYGYTF.

The rearrangement links TRBV4-1 to TRBJ2-2; D possibly corresponds to TRBD1 (5 bases). The V end was cut by 1 base, the J end by 5 bases, with 8 bases between. The CDR3 is 14 amino acids. Germline loops: CDR1 MGHRA, CDR2 YSYEKL. The CDR3 region is CASSQADRTGELFF. DNA of the CDR3: TGCGCCAGCAGCCAAGCTGACAGAACCGGGGAGCTGTTTTTT.

Worth noting for this clone: Germline is not matched at one junction end, which may reflect a read error. The chain employs TRBV29-1 and TRBJ1-1; weak D call: TRBD1 (6 bases). The germline V gene encodes CDR1 SQVTM and CDR2 ANQGSEA. CDR3 length: 13 residues. DNA for the CDR3: TGCAGCGTCACACAGGGTAGGAACGCTGAAGCTTTCTTT. As protein: CSVTQGRNAEAFF.

CDR3 loop: CASSQDVNTEAFF. CDR3 DNA: TGTGCCAGCAGCCAAGACGTGAACACTGAAGCTTTCTTT. The rearrangement links TRBV14 to TRBJ1-1; D is uncertain. V shed 0 bases and J shed 0 bases, with 2 bases lying between them. This CDR3 comprises 13 residues. Per germline, CDR1 SGHDN and CDR2 FVKESK.

On this clone: The same CDR3 is also encoded by other DNA sequences in this sample. The rearrangement links TRBV11-2 to TRBJ1-1; the D is unclear. V lost 1 base, J lost 1 base, and 4 bases lay in between. The CDR3 spans 13 residues. Germline CDR1 reads SGHAT; CDR2 reads FQNNGV. DNA of the CDR3: TGTGCCAGCAGCTTAGTAGGGAACACTGAAGCTTTCTTT. This encodes CASSLVGNTEAFF.

The rearrangement uses TRBV19 and TRBJ2-6, with D hard to call. The V gene's germline CDR1 is LNHDA and CDR2 SQIVND (reference sequence). V dropped 3 bases and J dropped 0 bases, with 6 bases sitting between them. The length of the CDR3 is 15 residues. The CDR3 coding sequence is TGTGCCAGTAGTATGAAGGGCTCTGGGGCCAACGTCCTGACTTTC. This encodes CASSMKGSGANVLTF. The full variable domain, its missing parts supplied by reference TRBV19 and TRBJ2-6, is DGGITQSPKYLFRKEGQNVTLSCEQNLNHDAMYWYRQDPGQGLRLIYYSQIVNDFQKGDIAEGYSVSREKKESFPLTVTSAQKNPTAFYLCASSMKGSGANVLTFGAGSRLTVL.

The chain uses TRBV7-2 and TRBJ1-1; TRBD1 matches 8 bases. The germline gives CDR1 SGHTA, CDR2 FQGNSA. The CDR3 is 13 amino acids. The ends lost 5 bases at V and 4 bases at J; junction bases unmatched: 3. The CDR3 here is CASSITGGTEAFF. CDR3 coding DNA: TGTGCCAGCAGCATCACAGGGGGCACTGAAGCTTTCTTT.

This clone showed up just a few times. The V and J genes are TRBV2 and TRBJ2-7; perhaps TRBD1 as D (5 bases). This CDR3 has 14 amino acids. Germline V gene lookup returns CDR1 SNHLY and CDR2 FYNNEI. Trimming shortened V by 8 bases and J by 0 bases, and 14 bases separated the two germline ends. CDR3 sequence reads: CASCFSRDSYEQYF. In DNA form, the CDR3 reads TGTGCCAGCTGCTTTTCCAGGGACTCCTACGAGCAGTACTTC.

This rearrangement joins TRBV19 to TRBJ2-1; tentatively, D is TRBD2 (6 bases). The CDR3 has 14 amino acids. V lost 3 bases, J lost 8 bases, and 14 bases lay in between. The germline CDR1 and CDR2 sequences are LNHDA and SQIVND (reference sequence). CDR3 sequence (DNA): TGTGCCAGTAGTATTGGGCTAGCGCTGGATGAGCAGTTCTTC. Translation gives CASSIGLALDEQFF.

V and J are TRBV6-2 or TRBV6-3 and TRBJ2-3, with TRBD2 identical over 7 bases. The CDR3 extends over 15 amino acids. V shed 2 bases, J shed 5 bases, and the junction held 7 bases outside the gene matches. Germline V gives CDR1 MNHEY, CDR2 SVGEGT. The DNA for the CDR3 is TGTGCCAGCAGTTACCCGGGCGGGGGAGAAGATACGCAGTATTTT. Its protein is CASSYPGGGEDTQYF.

As DNA, the CDR3 is TGCGCCAGCAGCCAAGACCCAGGGATCGATAGCACAGATACGCAGTATTTT. It yields the protein CASSQDPGIDSTDTQYF. The genes are TRBV4-1 and TRBJ2-3, with D tentatively TRBD1 (5 bases). The CDR3 runs to 17 residues. Trimming took off 0 bases at V and 0 bases at J, with 13 bases between the two ends. Looked up from germline, CDR1 is MGHRA and CDR2 is YSYEKL.

This clone has only one observation. The chain recombines TRBV6-5 with TRBJ2-3, with D unresolved. V lost 0 bases, J lost 2 bases, and 12 bases lay in between. CDR3 size: 16 residues. Germline CDR1 and CDR2: MNHEY and SVGAGI. The CDR3, as DNA: TGTGCCAGCAGTTACTCGAACCCAACCTACACAGATACGCAGTATTTT. Translating gives CASSYSNPTYTDTQYF.

This sequence joins TRBV24-1 and TRBJ1-2; TRBD1 is a possible D gene (5 bases). Germline V gives CDR1 KGHDR, CDR2 SFDVKD. V gave up 9 bases and J gave up 4 bases, with 11 bases separating them. The CDR3 is 12 residues long. The CDR3 DNA reads as TGTGCCACCGAGGACAACCGCTATGGCTACACCTTC. It translates to CATEDNRYGYTF.